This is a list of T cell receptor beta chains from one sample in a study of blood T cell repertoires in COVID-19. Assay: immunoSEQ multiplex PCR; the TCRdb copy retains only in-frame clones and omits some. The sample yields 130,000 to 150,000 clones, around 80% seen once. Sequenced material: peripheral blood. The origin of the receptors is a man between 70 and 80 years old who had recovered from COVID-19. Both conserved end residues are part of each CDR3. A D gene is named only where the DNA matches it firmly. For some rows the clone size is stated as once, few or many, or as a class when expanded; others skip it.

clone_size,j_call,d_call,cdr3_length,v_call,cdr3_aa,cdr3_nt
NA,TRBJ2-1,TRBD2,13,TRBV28,CASRLAGENEQFF,TGTGCCAGCAGACTAGCGGGGGAGAATGAGCAGTTCTTC
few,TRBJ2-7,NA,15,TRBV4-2,CASSQDLELVVEQYF,TGTGCCAGCAGCCAAGATCTCGAACTAGTAGTTGAGCAGTACTTC
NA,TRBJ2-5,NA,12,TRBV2,CASRVGAETQYF,TGTGCCAGCAGGGTGGGGGCAGAGACCCAGTACTTC
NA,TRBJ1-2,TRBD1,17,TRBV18,CASSFTAARGTVYGYTF,TGTGCCAGCTCTTTTACCGCGGCCAGGGGGACAGTCTATGGCTACACCTTC
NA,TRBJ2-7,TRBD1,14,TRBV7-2,CASSLAGDRLEQYF,TGTGCCAGCAGCTTAGCGGGGGACAGGCTTGAGCAGTACTTC
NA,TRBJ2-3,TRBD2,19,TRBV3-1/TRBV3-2,CASSHRLAGGRFGTDTQYF,TGTGCCAGCAGCCACAGACTAGCGGGAGGCCGGTTCGGCACAGATACGCAGTATTTT
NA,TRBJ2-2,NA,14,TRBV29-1,CSVEDRENTGELFF,TGCAGCGTTGAAGATCGGGAGAACACCGGGGAGCTGTTTTTT
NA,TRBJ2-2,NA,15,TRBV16,CASSSQLESTGELFF,TGTGCCAGCAGTTCCCAATTAGAGAGCACCGGGGAGCTGTTTTTT
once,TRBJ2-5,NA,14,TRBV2,CASSEARYQETQYF,TGTGCCAGCAGTGAAGCCCGGTACCAAGAGACCCAGTACTTC
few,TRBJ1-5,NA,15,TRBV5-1,CASSPEGGSNQPQHF,TGCGCCAGCAGCCCCGAAGGAGGGAGCAATCAGCCCCAGCATTTT
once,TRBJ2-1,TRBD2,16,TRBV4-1,CASSQVWRETLNEQFF,TGCGCCAGCAGCCAAGTATGGCGGGAGACCCTCAATGAGCAGTTCTTC
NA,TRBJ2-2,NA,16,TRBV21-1,CASSKGGRAGTGELFF,TGTGCCAGCAGCAAAGGGGGGAGGGCCGGCACCGGGGAGCTGTTTTTT
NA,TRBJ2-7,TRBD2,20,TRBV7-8,CASSFFPGLTTSALSYEQYF,TGTGCCAGCAGCTTCTTTCCGGGGCTGACGACTAGCGCACTTTCCTACGAGCAGTACTTC
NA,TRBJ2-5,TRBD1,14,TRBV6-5,CASRPGTGSETQYF,TGTGCCAGCAGGCCCGGGACAGGGTCAGAGACCCAGTACTTC
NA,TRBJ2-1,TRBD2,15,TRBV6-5,CASSLTSGSRDEQFF,TGTGCCAGCAGTTTAACTAGCGGGAGTCGGGATGAGCAGTTCTTC
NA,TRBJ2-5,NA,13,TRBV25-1,CASRDTGQETQYF,TGTGCCAGCAGAGACACAGGGCAAGAGACCCAGTACTTC
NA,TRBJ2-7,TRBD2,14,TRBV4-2,CASSQGGSSYEQYF,TGTGCCAGCAGCCAAGGCGGGAGCTCCTACGAGCAGTACTTC
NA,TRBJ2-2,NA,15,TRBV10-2,CASSLQGPATGELFF,TGCGCCAGCAGTTTACAGGGCCCGGCCACCGGGGAGCTGTTTTTT
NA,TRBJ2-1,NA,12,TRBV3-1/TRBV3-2,CASSPTDNEQFF,TGTGCCAGCAGCCCGACAGACAATGAGCAGTTCTTC
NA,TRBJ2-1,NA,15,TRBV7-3,CASSLDTSKYNEQFF,TGTGCCAGCAGCCTGGACACCTCTAAGTACAATGAGCAGTTCTTC
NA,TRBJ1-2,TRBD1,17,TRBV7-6,CASSLIYDAGGRDGYTF,TGTGCCAGCAGCTTAATATATGATGCAGGGGGCAGGGATGGCTACACCTTC
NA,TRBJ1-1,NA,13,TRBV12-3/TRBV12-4,CASSSSTQGLAFF,TGTGCCAGCAGTTCATCCACGCAGGGTCTTGCTTTCTTT
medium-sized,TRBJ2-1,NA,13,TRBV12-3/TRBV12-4,CASSSRLVNEQFF,TGTGCCAGCAGTTCGAGACTAGTAAATGAGCAGTTCTTC
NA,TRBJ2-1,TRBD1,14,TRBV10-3,CAIWTGEAYNEQFF,TGTGCCATATGGACAGGGGAGGCCTACAATGAGCAGTTCTTC
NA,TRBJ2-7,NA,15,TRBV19,CASRAWTDSSYEQYF,TGTGCCAGTAGAGCTTGGACAGATAGCTCCTACGAGCAGTACTTC
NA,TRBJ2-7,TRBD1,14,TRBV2,CASSAGTVAYEQYF,TGTGCCAGCAGTGCCGGGACAGTTGCCTACGAGCAGTACTTC
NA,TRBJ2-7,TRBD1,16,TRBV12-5,CASGFGDRVASYEQYF,TGTGCTAGTGGTTTTGGAGACAGGGTGGCCTCCTACGAGCAGTACTTC
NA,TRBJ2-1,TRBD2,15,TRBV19,CASSRTSGAYNEQFF,TGTGCCAGTAGCCGAACTAGCGGAGCCTACAATGAGCAGTTCTTC
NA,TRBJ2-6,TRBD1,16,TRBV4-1,CASSAGQGAGANVLTF,TGCGCCAGCAGCGCGGGACAGGGGGCTGGGGCCAACGTCCTGACTTTC
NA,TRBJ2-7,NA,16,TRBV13,CASSPSGVEGSYEQYF,TGTGCCAGCAGCCCTTCGGGAGTCGAAGGTTCCTACGAGCAGTACTTC
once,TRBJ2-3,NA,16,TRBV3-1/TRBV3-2,CASSQDQGASTDTQYF,TGTGCCAGCAGCCAAGATCAAGGGGCGAGCACAGATACGCAGTATTTT
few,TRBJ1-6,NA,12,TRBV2,CASTSPGSPLHF,TGTGCCAGCACCAGCCCGGGTTCACCCCTCCACTTT
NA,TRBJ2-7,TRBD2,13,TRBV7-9,CASVQSGAYEQYF,TGTGCCAGCGTCCAAAGCGGGGCCTACGAGCAGTACTTC
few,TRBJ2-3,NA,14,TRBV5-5,CASSIYGVSDTQYF,TGTGCCAGCAGCATATACGGGGTTTCAGATACGCAGTATTTT
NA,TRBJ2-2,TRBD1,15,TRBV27,CASSDADRVTGELFF,TGTGCCAGCAGTGACGCGGACAGGGTCACCGGGGAGCTGTTTTTT
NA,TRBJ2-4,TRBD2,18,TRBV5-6,CASSAPRETYIAKNIQYF,TGTGCCAGCAGCGCGCCGCGGGAGACCTATATAGCCAAAAACATTCAGTACTTC
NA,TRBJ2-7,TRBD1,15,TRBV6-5,CASSPGGRLSYEQYF,TGTGCCAGCTCCCCAGGGGGAAGGTTGTCCTACGAGCAGTACTTC
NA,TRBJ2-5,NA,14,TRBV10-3,CAISESAAKETQYF,TGTGCCATCAGTGAGTCGGCAGCGAAAGAGACCCAGTACTTC
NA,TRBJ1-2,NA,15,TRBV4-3,CASSQERQLNYGYTF,TGCGCCAGCAGCCAAGAGAGGCAGCTCAACTATGGCTACACCTTC
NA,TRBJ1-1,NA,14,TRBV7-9,CASSPNREMTEAFF,TGTGCCAGCAGCCCCAACAGGGAGATGACTGAAGCTTTCTTT
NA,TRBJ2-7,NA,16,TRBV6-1,CASSEVAGPFVYEQYF,TGTGCCAGCAGTGAAGTGGCAGGGCCCTTCGTCTACGAGCAGTACTTC
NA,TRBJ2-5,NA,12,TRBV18,CASSPLSETQYF,TGTGCCAGCTCACCACTGAGTGAGACCCAGTACTTC
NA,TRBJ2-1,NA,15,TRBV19,CASSIYGSEYNEQFF,TGTGCCAGTAGTATTTACGGGAGTGAGTACAATGAGCAGTTCTTC
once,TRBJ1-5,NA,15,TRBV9,CASSVGAQPNQPQHF,TGTGCCAGCAGCGTAGGAGCGCAGCCTAATCAGCCCCAGCATTTT
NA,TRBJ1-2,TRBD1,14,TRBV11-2,CASSLAMDRVVRTF,TGTGCCAGCAGCTTAGCCATGGACAGGGTCGTTCGCACCTTC
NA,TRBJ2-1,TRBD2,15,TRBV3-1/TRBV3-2,CASSQGWRETVEQFF,TGTGCCAGCAGCCAGGGGTGGCGGGAGACTGTTGAGCAGTTCTTC
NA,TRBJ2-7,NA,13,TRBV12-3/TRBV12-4,CASSPLGLSEQYF,TGTGCCAGCAGCCCGCTGGGCCTATCTGAGCAGTACTTC
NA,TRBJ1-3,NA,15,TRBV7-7,CASSAGHRSGNTIYF,TGTGCCAGCAGCGCCGGACACCGCTCTGGAAACACCATATATTTT
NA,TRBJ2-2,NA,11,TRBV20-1,CSALVTGELFF,TGCAGTGCTTTAGTGACCGGGGAGCTGTTTTTT
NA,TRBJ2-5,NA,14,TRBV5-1,CASSSWGSQETQYF,TGCGCCAGCAGCTCCTGGGGCAGTCAAGAGACCCAGTACTTC
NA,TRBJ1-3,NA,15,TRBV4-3,CASSQEYIPGNTIYF,TGCGCCAGCAGCCAAGAATACATACCTGGAAACACCATATATTTT
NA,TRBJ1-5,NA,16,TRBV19,CASSIGFGWAYQPQHF,TGTGCCAGTAGTATAGGTTTTGGATGGGCCTATCAGCCCCAGCATTTT
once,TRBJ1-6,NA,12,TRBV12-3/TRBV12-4,CASSFGFSPLHF,TGTGCCAGCAGTTTCGGGTTTTCACCCCTCCACTTT
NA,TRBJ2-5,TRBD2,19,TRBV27,CASSFPGLAGGVGGETQYF,TGTGCCAGCAGTTTCCCGGGACTAGCGGGAGGGGTAGGGGGAGAGACCCAGTACTTC